This TCR beta chain comes out of a study of blood T cell repertoires in COVID-19. CDR1 and CDR2 from the germline V gene are SGHAT and FQNNGV. Trimming took 1 base from V and 4 from J, leaving 7 bases between them. The CDR3 contains 13 residues. Using immunoSEQ multiplex PCR, the repertoire was profiled, and TCRdb retains in-frame clones only, with some absent. Of roughly 140,000 clones in the sample, 88% were seen once. The chain recombines TRBV11-2 with TRBJ1-1; no reliable D call. Source material: peripheral blood. This clonotype was sampled from a man in his sixties or seventies with acute or convalescent COVID-19. CDR3 loop: CASSLVRGTEAFF. CDR3 DNA sequence: TGTGCCAGCAGCTTAGTCCGAGGCACTGAAGCTTTCTTT.